What follows are 30 T cell receptor beta chains derived from one specimen sequenced in a study of vaccination and CD4 T cells after COVID-19. This sample's treatment: approximately nine-day PBMC culture with coronavirus spike peptide pools or control peptides (ViraFEST assay). Their antigens are not known. The study sequenced cultured CD4+ T cell DNA using the Oncomine TCR Beta short-read assay. TCRdb reprocessed the PCR reads via MiXCR and lists one record per CDR3 protein. The data show some 25,000 distinct CDR3 sequences, around 49% seen once. Sequenced input: CD4+ T cells from blood, cultured in vitro. Source of these receptors: a human donor who had recovered from COVID-19.

J is TRBJ2-5 and V is TRBV2, with D uncertain. From germline, CDR1 is SNHLY and CDR2 FYNNEI. V was trimmed by 3 bases and J by 3 bases, leaving 8 bases between them. The CDR3 loop spans 13 amino acids. CDR3 amino acids: CASSDRSKETQYF. Here the CDR3 DNA reads TGTGCCAGCAGTGATCGGAGTAAAGAGACCCAGTACTTC. Full variable domain (outside the CDR3, taken from reference TRBV2 and TRBJ2-5): EPEVTQTPSHQVTQMGQEVILRCVPISNHLYFYWYRQILGQKVEFLVSFYNNEISEKSEIFDDQFSVERPDGSNFTLKIRSTKLEDSAMYFCASSDRSKETQYFGPGTRLLVL.

This chain uses TRBV20-1 with TRBJ2-3; 13 positions match TRBD2. The V and J ends lost 3 bases and 0 bases, in that order; junction bases with no gene match: 3. The CDR3 covers 16 residues. Per germline, CDR1 DFQATT and CDR2 SNEGSKA (reference sequence). The CDR3 spells CSASGTSGVSTDTQYF. The DNA for the CDR3 is TGCAGTGCTAGTGGGACTAGCGGGGTCAGCACAGATACGCAGTATTTT.

In this sample, this clonotype turned up a few times. The genes are TRBV28 and TRBJ2-5; D remains unclear. The CDR3 contains 12 residues. CDR1 and CDR2 (germline): MDHEN, SYDVKM. V lost 4 bases and J lost 7, with 10 bases in between. Written as DNA, the CDR3 is TGTGCCAGCAGTTCCACACTAAGGACCCAGTACTTC. Amino acids: CASSSTLRTQYF.

The genes are TRBV18 and TRBJ2-3, with D possibly TRBD2 on 5 matching bases. Trimming took off 3 bases at V and 0 bases at J, with 16 bases between the two ends. Germline V gene data show CDR1 as KGHSH and CDR2 as LQKENI. The CDR3 has 17 residues. The CDR3 coding sequence is TGTGCCAGCTCACCTTTTCTAGCAGCGACTAGCACAGATACGCAGTATTTT. Translated: CASSPFLAATSTDTQYF.

V gene TRBV20-1 combines with J gene TRBJ1-5; TRBD1 aligns across 12 bases. The CDR3 has 16 residues. Germline V gene data show CDR1 as DFQATT and CDR2 as SNEGSKA (reference sequence). Trimming took 3 bases from V and 2 from J; bases not matched to a gene: 5. The CDR3 bases are TGCAGTGCTAGGGGACAGGGGGCGATTGGCAATCAGCCCCAGCATTTT. Amino acids: CSARGQGAIGNQPQHF.

This chain links TRBV5-1 with TRBJ2-7; 9 nucleotides line up with TRBD1. V shed 4 bases and J 2 bases; nucleotides not matched to a gene: 7. CDR1 is SGHRS and CDR2 is YFSETQ in the germline V gene. This CDR3 has 15 amino acids. The CDR3 protein is CASSQADRGAYEQYF. In DNA, the CDR3 is TGCGCCAGCAGCCAAGCGGACAGGGGCGCCTACGAGCAGTACTTC.

CDR3 amino acids: CASNSVFTDTQYF. The CDR3 DNA sequence: TGTGCCAGCAATAGCGTTTTCACAGATACGCAGTATTTT. The chain joins TRBV2 to TRBJ2-3, with D possibly matching TRBD2 (5 bases). Germline-derived CDR1 and CDR2 are SNHLY and FYNNEI. V lost 7 bases, J lost 2 bases, and 10 bases lay in between. The CDR3 loop spans 13 amino acids.

The gene calls are TRBV18 and TRBJ1-5; D is possibly TRBD1 (6 bases). Germline V gene sequence: CDR1 KGHSH, CDR2 LQKENI. This CDR3 region has 13 residues. V was trimmed by 1 base and J by 8 bases, leaving 9 bases between them. CDR3 nucleotides: TGTGCCAGCTCACCACGGGACAAGGAGCCCCAGCATTTT. It codes for CASSPRDKEPQHF.

This clonotype was observed a few times. As DNA, the CDR3 is TGTGCCAGCAGTTCACGGGGGGCGAATTCACCCCTCCACTTT. Translating gives CASSSRGANSPLHF. The rearrangement links TRBV6-5 to TRBJ1-6; D possibly corresponds to TRBD1 (6 bases). The length of the CDR3 is 14 residues. CDR1 and CDR2 from the germline V gene are MNHEY and SVGAGI. The ends were cut back, 4 bases at V and 7 bases at J, with 11 bases in the middle.

This clonotype was detected only a few times. The chain uses TRBV7-2 and TRBJ2-3; TRBD1 agrees at 9 bases. After removal of 4 bases from V and 2 bases from J, the junction contained 1 base not matched to a gene. CDR3 length: 14 residues. Per germline, CDR1 SGHTA and CDR2 FQGNSA. The CDR3 sequence: CASSYRGPTDTQYF. As DNA, the CDR3 is TGTGCCAGCAGCTACAGGGGGCCCACAGATACGCAGTATTTT.

V and J are TRBV15 and TRBJ2-2, with a possible D match to TRBD2 (6 bases). V was trimmed by 3 bases and J by 3 bases, leaving 8 bases between them. The CDR3 runs to 14 residues. Germline CDR1 LNHNV, CDR2 YYDKDF (reference sequence). The CDR3 DNA reads as TGTGCCACCAGCAGGCGACTAGACACCGGGGAGCTGTTTTTT. The encoded protein is CATSRRLDTGELFF.

This clonotype was observed a few times. The rearrangement joins TRBV7-8 to TRBJ2-6; D gene uncertain. Germline V lookup: CDR1 SGHVS, CDR2 FQNEAQ. Trimming cost V 2 bases and J 1 base, with 18 bases left between them. The CDR3 extends over 19 amino acids. CDR3 amino acids: CASSLSSSQTLSGANVLTF. CDR3 in DNA: TGTGCCAGCAGCTTATCATCTTCTCAAACCCTGTCTGGGGCCAACGTCCTGACTTTC.

The chain is built from TRBV11-2 and TRBJ1-1, with 7 bases that match TRBD1. J lost 1 base, V lost 2 bases, and 1 base had no gene match. Germline V gene lookup returns CDR1 SGHAT and CDR2 FQNNGV. The CDR3 covers 14 residues. Written as DNA, the CDR3 is TGTGCCAGCAGCTTACGACAGGGGAACACTGAAGCTTTCTTT. This gives the protein CASSLRQGNTEAFF.

The count of this clonotype is one. The V gene is TRBV25-1, the J gene TRBJ1-6; possible D gene TRBD1, 5 bases. Trimming shortened V by 8 bases and J by 8 bases, and 13 bases separated the two germline ends. This CDR3 comprises 13 residues. Germline-derived CDR1 and CDR2 are MGHDK and SYGVNS. The CDR3 DNA is TGTGCCAGCCAGGGATTTATGGATTCACCCCTCCACTTT. Its protein product is CASQGFMDSPLHF.

The chain is built from TRBV20-1 and TRBJ2-3, with D perhaps given as TRBD1 or TRBD2 (6 bases each). Trimming stripped 3 bases from V and 5 bases from J, with 12 bases between. This CDR3 is built from 13 residues. Germline CDR1 reads DFQATT; CDR2 reads SNEGSKA (reference sequence). The CDR3 is CSARDGGQDTQYF. The CDR3 DNA sequence: TGCAGTGCTAGGGATGGGGGGCAAGATACGCAGTATTTT.

This chain uses TRBV12-5 with TRBJ2-5; D call uncertain. Germline V gene lookup returns CDR1 LGHNT and CDR2 FRNRAP. Deletions cut 6 bases from V and 1 base from J, with 3 bases between. The CDR3 loop spans 11 amino acids. DNA of the CDR3: TGTGCTAGTGGCTCCCAAGAGACCCAGTACTTC. Its protein is CASGSQETQYF.

This clonotype has only a few counts. The chain has TRBV7-3 and TRBJ1-1; D call uncertain. The CDR3 totals 13 residues. The germline V gene has CDR1 SGHTA and CDR2 FQGTGA. Trimming took 2 bases from V and 7 from J, leaving 11 bases between them. This CDR3 is CASSLGSFGEAFF. CDR3 nucleotides: TGTGCCAGCAGCTTAGGGAGTTTCGGTGAAGCTTTCTTT.

Here the CDR3 DNA reads TGTGCCAGCAGTTTGACCCAGAACACTGAAGCTTTCTTT. This translates into CASSLTQNTEAFF. This chain links TRBV2 with TRBJ1-1; D ambiguous. Trimming removed 5 bases at V and 1 base at J, with 8 bases between. This CDR3 is built from 13 residues. Germline CDR1 reads SNHLY; CDR2 reads FYNNEI.

This chain uses TRBV5-1 with TRBJ1-2, with D possibly being TRBD1 (5 bases). The CDR3 is 15 amino acids. From germline, CDR1 is SGHRS and CDR2 YFSETQ. Deletions cut 3 bases from V and 3 bases from J, with 15 bases between. The CDR3 DNA follows: TGCGCCAGCAGCTCCTCCGTTGGGACGTACTATGGCTACACCTTC. Its translation is CASSSSVGTYYGYTF.

This chain joins TRBV5-1 and TRBJ1-1; perhaps TRBD1 as D (5 bases). Trimming removed 6 bases at V and 1 base at J, with 13 bases between. The germline gives CDR1 SGHRS, CDR2 YFSETQ. This CDR3 is built from 14 residues. In nucleotides, the CDR3 is TGCGCCAGCAAACTGGCGACAGAGAACACTGAAGCTTTCTTT. This sequence encodes CASKLATENTEAFF.

The rearrangement uses TRBV11-2 and TRBJ2-1, with D maybe TRBD2 (6 bases). This CDR3 spans 13 amino acids. Trimming pared 6 bases from V and 6 bases from J, leaving 12 bases between. CDR1 is SGHAT, CDR2 FQNNGV, per germline. This CDR3 is CASRPTRLNEQFF. CDR3 in DNA: TGTGCCAGCAGGCCGACTAGGCTCAATGAGCAGTTCTTC.

The chain recombines TRBV4-1 with TRBJ1-2; 8 nucleotides match TRBD1. The CDR3 loop spans 15 amino acids. With 2 bases clipped from V and 2 bases from J, the junction kept 4 bases outside the gene matches. The germline CDR1 and CDR2 sequences are MGHRA and YSYEKL. As DNA, the CDR3 is TGCGCCAGCAGCCAACCGGGGACAGGCAACTATGGCTACACCTTC. Translated, it gives CASSQPGTGNYGYTF.

Concerning this clonotype: Compared with germline, one end of the junction differs, possibly owing to a read error. This chain links TRBV2 with TRBJ2-1; D remains ambiguous. The CDR3 has 11 residues. CDR1 SNHLY and CDR2 FYNNEI come from the germline V gene. CDR3 nucleotide sequence: TGTGCCAGCAGCACGGGCTATGAGCAGGTCTTC. Residues: CASSTGYEQVF.

This clonotype was detected only a few times. The chain combines TRBV11-3 with TRBJ2-3; weak D call: TRBD1 (5 bases). V lost 0 bases, J lost 6 bases, and 13 bases lay in between. Germline CDR1 is SGHNT and CDR2 is YENEEA. The CDR3 contains 15 residues. For the CDR3, the DNA is TGTGCCAGCAGCTTAGATCTAAGGGGTAGGGATACGCAGTATTTT. Translation: CASSLDLRGRDTQYF.

In this sample, this clonotype turned up once. This CDR3 is CASSSGTGSLGEQYF. In nucleotides, the CDR3 is TGTGCCAGCAGCTCCGGGACAGGGAGTTTGGGGGAGCAGTACTTC. V gene TRBV7-3 combines with J gene TRBJ2-7; TRBD1 aligns across 9 bases. V lost 4 bases to trimming and J lost 7 bases; unmatched junction nucleotides: 11. Germline-derived CDR1 and CDR2 are SGHTA and FQGTGA. The CDR3 loop spans 15 amino acids.

This clonotype showed up just a few times. This chain connects TRBV10-2 to TRBJ2-7; no clear D gene. CDR1 and CDR2 (germline): WSHSY, SAAADI. Trimming stripped 4 bases from V and 0 bases from J, with 7 bases between. The CDR3 is 13 amino acids. The CDR3 DNA sequence: TGCGCCAGCAGTGGGGCAGGCTCCTACGAGCAGTACTTC. This sequence encodes CASSGAGSYEQYF.

The V call is TRBV28, the J call TRBJ2-5, with 8 nucleotides matching TRBD2. After removal of 6 bases from V and 5 bases from J, the junction contained 17 bases not matched to a gene. The germline V gene encodes CDR1 MDHEN and CDR2 SYDVKM. This CDR3 has 17 amino acids. CDR3 sequence reads: CASSPGLGKRGRETQYF. DNA for the CDR3: TGTGCCAGCAGCCCGGGACTAGGAAAGAGGGGGAGGGAGACCCAGTACTTC.

Remarks on this clonotype: A read error is likely, as this CDR3 ends without the conserved phenylalanine or tryptophan. The J gene is TRBJ2-2, the V gene TRBV15; D remains unclear. This CDR3 is 14 amino acids long. Germline CDR1 is LNHNV and CDR2 is YYDKDF (reference sequence). V was trimmed by 0 bases and J by 7 bases, leaving 9 bases between them. The CDR3 DNA reads TGTGCCACCAGCAGAGATTCTGTTATCGGGGAGCTGTTTCTT. Amino acid sequence: CATSRDSVIGELFL.

In its sample, this clonotype was seen a few times. The chain employs TRBV6-2 or TRBV6-3 and TRBJ1-5, with a tentative D call TRBD1 (6 bases). Looked up from germline, CDR1 is MNHEY and CDR2 is SVGEGT. The CDR3 runs 12 residues. The V end was cut by 8 bases, the J end by 3 bases, with 8 bases between. The CDR3 loop reads CASHRVNQPQHF. The CDR3 DNA is TGTGCCAGCCACAGGGTCAATCAGCCCCAGCATTTT.

V is TRBV19 and J is TRBJ1-6; D not resolved. V dropped 5 bases and J dropped 7 bases, with 9 bases sitting between them. The CDR3 sequence is 13 residues long. The germline V gene encodes CDR1 LNHDA and CDR2 SQIVND (reference sequence). CDR3: CASSPGINSPLHF. CDR3 bases: TGTGCCAGTAGTCCCGGGATAAATTCACCCCTCCACTTT. Combining the CDR3 with reference TRBV19 and TRBJ1-6 gives the whole variable domain DGGITQSPKYLFRKEGQNVTLSCEQNLNHDAMYWYRQDPGQGLRLIYYSQIVNDFQKGDIAEGYSVSREKKESFPLTVTSAQKNPTAFYLCASSPGINSPLHFGNGTRLTVT.